This paragraph covers one T cell receptor (beta chain) sequence. The data were obtained in a study of blood T cell repertoires in COVID-19. Study information: Spain, Italy and the United States supplied samples that represented acute and convalescent COVID-19. T cells, B-cell-depleted T cells, or PBMCs provided the cDNA or gDNA that served as material.

The CDR3 is 15 amino acids. Between the trimmed V and J ends, which lost 3 bases and 3 bases, there was a span of 14 bases. Germline V gene sequence: CDR1 ENHRY, CDR2 SYGVKD. Original data processing: Reference gene primer amplification gave nucleated cell count estimates. Data came from immunoSEQ multiplex PCR; TCRdb stores just in-frame clones and leaves some out. That table is the source of V, J and clone size, and D and trimming were worked out from the DNA. The sample yields roughly 140,000 clones, roughly nine tenths seen once. This receptor was identified in a woman aged 60-75 years with active COVID-19. The rearrangement links TRBV10-3 to TRBJ1-1; D is uncertain. The sequenced sample was peripheral blood. This chain's CDR3 is CAISDPGQVYTEAFF. The CDR3 region has the DNA TGTGCCATCAGTGACCCCGGCCAGGTCTACACTGAAGCTTTCTTT.